This record concerns one T cell receptor beta chain sequence. The sample belongs to a study of blood T cell repertoires in COVID-19. Study in general: COVID-19 samples from acute and convalescent phases originated in the United States, Italy and Spain.

Followed over time, Seattle patients had been enrolled while infection was active. CDR1 and CDR2 from the germline V gene are LNHNV and YYDKDF (reference sequence). The CDR3 spans 14 residues. The V gene lost 3 bases and the J gene lost 4 bases, with 10 bases spanning the gap. As originally analysed: Reference gene primer amplification yielded estimated nucleated cell counts. The table came from immunoSEQ multiplex PCR; TCRdb's copy has only in-frame clones and leaves some out. V, J and clone size were drawn from that table, and D and trimming were deduced from the DNA. In the table there are some 170,000 clones, roughly 81% of which are singletons.

The origin of this receptor is a woman aged 35 to 49 with COVID-19, enrolled during active disease. The sample was peripheral blood. This chain links TRBV15 with TRBJ1-3; perhaps TRBD1 as D (5 bases). The CDR3 region is CATSSRGGGNTIYF. DNA of the CDR3: TGTGCCACCAGCAGTCGCGGGGGAGGAAACACCATATATTTT. Filled out from reference TRBV15 and TRBJ1-3, the complete variable domain reads DAMVIQNPRYQVTQFGKPVTLSCSQTLNHNVMYWYQQKSSQAPKLLFHYYDKDFNNEADTPDNFQSRRPNTSFCFLDIRSPGLGDTAMYLCATSSRGGGNTIYFGEGSWLTVV.